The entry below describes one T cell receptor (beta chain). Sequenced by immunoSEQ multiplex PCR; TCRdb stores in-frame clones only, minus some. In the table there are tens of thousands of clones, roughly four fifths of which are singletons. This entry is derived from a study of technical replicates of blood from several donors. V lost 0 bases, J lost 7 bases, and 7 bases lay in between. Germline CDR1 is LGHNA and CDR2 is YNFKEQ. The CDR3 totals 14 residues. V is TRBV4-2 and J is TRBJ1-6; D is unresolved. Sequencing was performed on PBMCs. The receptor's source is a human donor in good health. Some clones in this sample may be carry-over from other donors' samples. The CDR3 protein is CASSQDGENSPLHF. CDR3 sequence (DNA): TGTGCCAGCAGCCAAGACGGGGAAAATTCACCCCTCCACTTT.